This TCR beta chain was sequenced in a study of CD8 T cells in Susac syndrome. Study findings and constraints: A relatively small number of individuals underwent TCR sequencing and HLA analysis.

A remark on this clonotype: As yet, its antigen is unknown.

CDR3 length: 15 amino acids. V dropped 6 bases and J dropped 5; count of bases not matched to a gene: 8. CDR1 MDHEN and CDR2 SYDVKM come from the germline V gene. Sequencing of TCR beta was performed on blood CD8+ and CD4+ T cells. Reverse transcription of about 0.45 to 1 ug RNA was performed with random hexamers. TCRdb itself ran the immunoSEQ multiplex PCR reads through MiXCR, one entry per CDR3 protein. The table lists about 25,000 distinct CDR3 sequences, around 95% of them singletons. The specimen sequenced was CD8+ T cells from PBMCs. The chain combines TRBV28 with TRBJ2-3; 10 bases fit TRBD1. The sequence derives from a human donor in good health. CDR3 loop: CASRIAGTGVDTQYF. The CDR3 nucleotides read TGTGCCAGCAGAATAGCCGGGACAGGGGTAGATACGCAGTATTTT.